The 13 T cell receptor beta chains given below trace back to one sample, sequenced in a study of T cell repertoires in cytomegalovirus infection. MiXCR was run by TCRdb on the reads, yielding one entry per CDR3 protein. This sample has about 310,000 distinct CDR3 sequences, with about 9.2% found just once. Sequences were obtained from PBMCs. All receptors come from a human donor in good health (CMV status not recorded). Some clones in this sample may be carry-over from other donors' samples.

Points on this clonotype: This sequence may be a read error, since a much larger clone differs from it by one base. The chain recombines TRBV20-1 with TRBJ2-4; D might be TRBD1 (5 bases). Germline values: CDR1 DFQATT, CDR2 SNEGSKA (reference sequence). This CDR3 comprises 13 residues. V was clipped by 6 bases and J by 2 bases, with 11 bases between them. The CDR3 loop is CSAQGATKNIQYF. CDR3 bases: TGCAGTGCCCAGGGTGCGACCAAAAACATTCAGTACTTC.

This clonotype has just a few counts. This rearrangement joins TRBV14 to TRBJ2-6, with D tentatively TRBD2 (5 bases). The CDR3 consists of 16 residues. The V gene's germline CDR1 is SGHDN and CDR2 FVKESK. V shed 0 bases and J shed 2 bases, with 8 bases lying between them. CDR3 nucleotide sequence: TGTGCCAGCAGCCAAGATAAGGAGGCTGGGGCCAACGTCCTGACTTTC. Translating gives CASSQDKEAGANVLTF. The variable domain in full, completed from reference TRBV14 and TRBJ2-6, reads EAGVTQFPSHSVIEKGQTVTLRCDPISGHDNLYWYRRVMGKEIKFLLHFVKESKQDESGMPNNRFLAERTGGTYSTLKVQPAELEDSGVYFCASSQDKEAGANVLTFGAGSRLTVL.

The chain combines TRBV14 with TRBJ2-3; D is unclear. This CDR3 has 14 amino acids. Germline V gene data show CDR1 as SGHDN and CDR2 as FVKESK. Trimming left V 0 bases short and J 10 bases short, with 14 bases between. CDR3 DNA sequence: TGTGCCAGCAGCCAAGACCCTACGGGCTCTTCGCAGTATTTT. It yields the protein CASSQDPTGSSQYF. Filled out from reference TRBV14 and TRBJ2-3, the complete variable domain reads EAGVTQFPSHSVIEKGQTVTLRCDPISGHDNLYWYRRVMGKEIKFLLHFVKESKQDESGMPNNRFLAERTGGTYSTLKVQPAELEDSGVYFCASSQDPTGSSQYFGPGTRLTVL.

Ten or more counts support this clonotype. The rearrangement joins TRBV28 to TRBJ2-4, with D uncertain. This CDR3 has 15 residues. Germline V lookup: CDR1 MDHEN, CDR2 SYDVKM. Trimming left V 5 bases short and J 1 base short, with 12 bases between. In DNA form, the CDR3 reads TGTGCCAGCAGTCCCGACATCGAGGCCAAAAACATTCAGTACTTC. It codes for CASSPDIEAKNIQYF.

The chain uses TRBV12-3 or TRBV12-4 and TRBJ1-5; a possible D gene is TRBD1 (6 bases). The CDR3 has 15 residues. The V and J ends lost 5 bases and 3 bases respectively, with 14 bases between them. DNA of the CDR3: TGTGCCAGCAGTGCCCGGACAGCCCCCAATCAGCCCCAGCATTTT. Protein product: CASSARTAPNQPQHF.

This clonotype was seen more than once but under ten times. The chain has TRBV5-6 and TRBJ2-1; D unclear. Germline V CDR1 and CDR2: SGHDT, YYEEEE. V lost 5 bases, J lost 8 bases, and 20 bases lay in between. The CDR3 runs 15 residues. The CDR3 reads CASSARAYLTHEQFF. DNA of the CDR3: TGTGCCAGCAGTGCCCGGGCTTACCTGACACATGAGCAGTTCTTC.

This clonotype was detected many times. The V gene is TRBV6-2 or TRBV6-3, the J gene TRBJ1-1, with 7 bases that match TRBD1. Losses at the gene ends were 10 bases for V and 0 bases for J; bases not matched to a gene: 5. CDR3 length equals 13 residues. Germline V gives CDR1 MNHEY, CDR2 SVGEGT. CDR3 DNA sequence: TGTGCCACCCAGGGGGGGATGAACACTGAAGCTTTCTTT. It encodes CATQGGMNTEAFF.

This clonotype was seen a handful of times. The chain recombines TRBV20-1 with TRBJ1-2, with unresolved D. CDR1 and CDR2 (germline): DFQATT, SNEGSKA (reference sequence). This CDR3 comprises 10 residues. The germline V and J ends were trimmed by 5 bases and 1 base, with 2 bases remaining between them. The DNA of the CDR3 is TGCAGTGCTTTTAACTATGGCTACACCTTC. Translation: CSAFNYGYTF.

This clonotype was observed a few times. V usage is TRBV12-3 or TRBV12-4 and J usage is TRBJ1-5, with 8 bases fitting TRBD1. V was pared by 6 bases and J by 7 bases, with 5 bases of the junction left unmatched. The CDR3 runs 13 residues. For the CDR3, the DNA is TGTGCCAGCAGGGACAGGGAGATCCAGCCCCAGCATTTT. Protein sequence: CASRDREIQPQHF.

This clonotype came up many times. The chain employs TRBV7-6 and TRBJ1-1; possible D gene TRBD1, 5 bases. The CDR3 spans 11 residues. Trimming shortened V by 5 bases and J by 7 bases, and 8 bases separated the two germline ends. Germline values: CDR1 SGHVS, CDR2 FNYEAQ. Here the CDR3 reads CASSGGIEAFF. The CDR3 region has the DNA TGTGCCAGCAGCGGGGGAATTGAAGCTTTCTTT. Based on the CDR3 plus reference TRBV7-6 and TRBJ1-1, the full variable domain is GAGVSQSPRYKVTKRGQDVALRCDPISGHVSLYWYRQALGQGPEFLTYFNYEAQQDKSGLPNDRFSAERPEGSISTLTIQRTEQRDSAMYRCASSGGIEAFFGQGTRLTVV.

Ten or more counts support this clonotype. The J gene is TRBJ2-1, the V gene TRBV7-8; 9 bases line up with TRBD2. Germline CDR1 is SGHVS and CDR2 is FQNEAQ. The CDR3 runs to 15 residues. V was pared by 4 bases and J by 10 bases, with 11 bases of the junction left unmatched. CDR3 coding DNA: TGTGCCAGCAGCTCACTAGTGGGACTAGCCGTAGAGCAGTTCTTC. Translating gives CASSSLVGLAVEQFF.

This clonotype has more than one count but fewer than ten. The chain combines TRBV20-1 with TRBJ1-2; D is possibly TRBD1 (6 bases). Trimming cost V 5 bases and J 4 bases, with 17 bases left between them. Germline V lookup: CDR1 DFQATT, CDR2 SNEGSKA (reference sequence). The CDR3 runs 14 residues. The CDR3, as DNA: TGCAGTGCTCCGGACAGCTTCACCTTCTATGGCTACACCTTC. This encodes CSAPDSFTFYGYTF.

In its sample, this clonotype was seen many times. This chain links TRBV12-3 or TRBV12-4 with TRBJ2-3, with D possibly matching TRBD1 (6 bases). There are 13 residues in the CDR3. Trimming removed 8 bases from V and 2 bases from J, with 11 bases in between. The CDR3 loop is CASCQGTTDTQYF. CDR3 nucleotides: TGTGCCAGCTGTCAGGGGACCACAGATACGCAGTATTTT.